One T cell receptor beta chain is described in this entry. Germline and junction disagree at one end, which may indicate a read error. This specimen comes from a study of tumor and adjacent non-tumor tissue in lung cancer. The library came from three nested PCR rounds adapted from ARM-PCR protocols. TCRdb re-analysed the multiplex PCR reads in MiXCR, keeping a single row per CDR3 protein. The sample has more than 70,000 distinct CDR3 sequences; about three fifths are singletons. CDR1 and CDR2 from the germline V gene are SGHNT and YENEEA. This CDR3 has 15 amino acids. RNA was extracted from bulk tissue without any cell sorting.

Sequencing used lung tumor tissue. This receptor was taken from a man in his sixties or seventies with non-small cell lung cancer. This chain joins TRBV11-3 and TRBJ2-3; possible D gene TRBD2, 5 bases. The CDR3 loop is CASSFGRESTDTQCF. The CDR3, as DNA: TGTGCCAGCAGCTTTGGGAGAGAGAGCACAGATACGCAGTGTTTT.